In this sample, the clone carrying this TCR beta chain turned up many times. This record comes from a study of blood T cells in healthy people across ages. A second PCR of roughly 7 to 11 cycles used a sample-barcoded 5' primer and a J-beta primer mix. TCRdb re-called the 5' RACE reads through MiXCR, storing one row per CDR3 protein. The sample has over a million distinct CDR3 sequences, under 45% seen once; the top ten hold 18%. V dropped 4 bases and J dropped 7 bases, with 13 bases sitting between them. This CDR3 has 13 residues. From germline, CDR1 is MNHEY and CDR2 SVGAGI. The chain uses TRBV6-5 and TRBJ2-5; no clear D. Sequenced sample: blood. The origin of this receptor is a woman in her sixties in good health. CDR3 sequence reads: CASSWTPRGTQYF. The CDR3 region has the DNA TGTGCCAGCAGTTGGACCCCTCGTGGGACCCAGTACTTC.